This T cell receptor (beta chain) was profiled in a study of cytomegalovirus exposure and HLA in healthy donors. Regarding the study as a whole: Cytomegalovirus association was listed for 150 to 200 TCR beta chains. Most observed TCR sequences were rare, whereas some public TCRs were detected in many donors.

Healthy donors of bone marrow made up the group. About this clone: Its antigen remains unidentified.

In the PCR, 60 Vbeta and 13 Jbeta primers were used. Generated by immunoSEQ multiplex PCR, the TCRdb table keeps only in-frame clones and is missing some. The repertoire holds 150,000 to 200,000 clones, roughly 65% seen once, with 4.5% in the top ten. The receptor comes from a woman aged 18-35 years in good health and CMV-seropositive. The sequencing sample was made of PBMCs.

The CDR3 is CASSQLGTGGGLSSYNEQFF. The CDR3 DNA reads TGTGCCAGCAGCCAATTAGGGACAGGCGGGGGTTTAAGCTCCTACAATGAGCAGTTCTTC. V gene TRBV4-2 combines with J gene TRBJ2-1; possible D gene TRBD1, 8 bases. Germline assignment: CDR1 LGHNA and CDR2 YNFKEQ. Trimming left V 2 bases short and J 0 bases short, with 23 bases between. This CDR3 comprises 20 residues.